This TCR beta chain was recorded in a study of T cells in Graves' hyperthyroidism and ophthalmopathy. The wider study: Any treatment followed the collection of peripheral blood at initial diagnosis.

Many counts were recorded for this clonotype. Germline loops: CDR1 SGHTA, CDR2 FQGNSA. With V trimmed by 3 bases and J by 3 bases, 8 bases remained unmatched. The CDR3 extends over 15 amino acids. Amplification of TCR beta CDR3 regions was performed using RNA transcripts as template. Primed by the HTBI set, a first-round RT-PCR was run on the TCR CDR3. TCRdb re-derived calls from the multiplex PCR reads in MiXCR, one entry per CDR3 protein. The data show 250,000 or so distinct CDR3 sequences, 12% to 15% seen once. Hyperthyroidism, newly diagnosed and lasting under 2 months, affected patients aged 18 to 65. Uncontrolled infection, other autoimmune disease, pregnancy or lactation disqualified patients from enrolment. The blood was taken when hyperthyroidism was first diagnosed, before any ophthalmopathy symptoms showed up.

This chain links TRBV7-2 with TRBJ2-7; 7 bases align to TRBD2. This receptor was identified in a woman aged 45-60 years with Graves' hyperthyroidism that later progressed to Graves' ophthalmopathy. Sequences were obtained from blood. CDR3 loop: CASSFLRTSIYEQYF. The CDR3 nucleotides are TGTGCCAGCAGCTTCCTAAGGACTAGTATCTACGAGCAGTACTTC.